This entry describes one TCR beta chain. No antigen is known for it. The method was immunoSEQ multiplex PCR; TCRdb's version includes in-frame clones alone and lacks a portion of them. The data show about 48,000 clones, 70% to 80% seen once. The entry originates in a study of T cells in localized non-small cell lung cancer. Broader study findings: Increased T cell density in blood showed an association with longer overall survival. Sequencing covered just one tumor region, so heterogeneity cannot be ruled out. Maximal T cell clonality occurred in uninvolved adjacent lung, with tumor ranking below it.

The sequences come from peripheral blood, collected before any cancer treatment. This clonotype was sampled from a man aged 35-69 years with stage I squamous cell lung carcinoma.

CDR3 residues: CSVGGEGGEKLFF. The CDR3 DNA reads as TGCAGCGTTGGGGGAGAGGGGGGCGAAAAACTGTTTTTT. This chain uses TRBV29-1 with TRBJ1-4; D perhaps matches TRBD1 (6 bases). Germline-derived CDR1 and CDR2 are SQVTM and ANQGSEA. The germline V and J ends were trimmed by 4 bases and 8 bases, with 14 bases remaining between them. There are 13 residues in the CDR3. Together with reference TRBV29-1 and TRBJ1-4, the CDR3 gives the full variable domain: SAVISQKPSRDICQRGTSLTIQCQVDSQVTMMFWYRQQPGQSLTLIATANQGSEATYESGFVIDKFPISRPNLTFSTLTVSNMSPEDSSIYLCSVGGEGGEKLFFGSGTQLSVL.